These 27 T cell receptor beta chains originate from one sample sequenced in a study of regulatory T cells in long-lasting Graves disease (dated by TCRdb to the early 2020s). The library was generated by multiplex PCR. Data came from an Illumina HiSeq 4000. CDR3 regions were amplified by Arm-PCR with iRepertoire HTBI primers to construct TCR beta libraries. The raw public data were reprocessed by TCRdb itself: fastp quality trimming at Q25, MiXCR clonotype calling, in-frame beta chains only. Each entry is one CDR3 protein sequence, shown with its most common DNA and genes. The sample table lists some 500,000 distinct CDR3 sequences, approximately 16% of them with a count of one. Clones ranked in the top ten supply roughly 25% of the sample. Per the publication, the time point label means: newly diagnosed GD, antithyroid drugs for less than 3 months. RNA was extracted from PBMCs in TRIzol for both TCR sequencing and RNA sequencing.

The same data also contributed to another study, on T cells in Graves' hyperthyroidism and ophthalmopathy.

Material: peripheral blood mononuclear cells (PBMCs), obtained at new diagnosis, from a patient treated with antithyroid drugs. These receptors all stem from a middle-aged woman with Graves disease. Donor details come from another sample of the same person, matched by shared clones.

This clonotype was counted ten times or more. J is TRBJ1-5 and V is TRBV12-3 or TRBV12-4; 7 bases are shared with TRBD1. The CDR3 has 13 residues. J lost 3 bases, V lost 5 bases, and 1 base had no gene match. The DNA for the CDR3 is TGTGCCAGCAGTCAGGGGGACAATCAGCCCCAGCATTTT. This encodes CASSQGDNQPQHF.

In its sample, this clonotype was seen a few times. This chain connects TRBV5-1 to TRBJ2-5; TRBD1 is a possible D gene (5 bases). V lost 4 bases to trimming and J lost 2 bases, with 9 bases between them. Germline assignment: CDR1 SGHRS and CDR2 YFSETQ. The CDR3 sequence is 13 residues long. The CDR3 nucleotides are TGCGCCAGCAGCATCCAGGGTCAAGAGACCCAGTACTTC. This sequence encodes CASSIQGQETQYF.

There are many counts of this clonotype. The genes are TRBV4-1 and TRBJ2-5, with D perhaps matching TRBD2 (6 bases). This CDR3 is 14 amino acids long. Germline-derived CDR1 and CDR2 are MGHRA and YSYEKL. V dropped 0 bases and J dropped 9 bases, with 14 bases sitting between them. CDR3 protein: CASSQDVREAAQYF. The CDR3, as DNA: TGCGCCAGCAGCCAAGATGTGAGGGAGGCGGCCCAGTACTTC.

This clonotype has only a few counts. V and J are TRBV5-6 and TRBJ2-1, with D perhaps TRBD1 (5 bases). This CDR3 contains 14 residues. The V and J ends lost 0 bases and 8 bases respectively, with 12 bases between them. CDR1 is SGHDT and CDR2 is YYEEEE in the germline V gene. The chain's CDR3 is CASSLGGAFYEQFF. In DNA form, the CDR3 reads TGTGCCAGCAGCTTGGGGGGCGCATTTTATGAGCAGTTCTTC.

V and J are TRBV9 and TRBJ1-1, with 10 bases matching TRBD1. Trimming removed 0 bases from V and 1 base from J; junction bases left unmatched: 9. Germline values: CDR1 SGDLS, CDR2 YYNGEE. The CDR3 extends over 18 amino acids. The chain's CDR3 is CASSVDPDRGRGNTEAFF. CDR3 DNA sequence: TGTGCCAGCAGCGTAGATCCCGACAGGGGGCGTGGGAACACTGAAGCTTTCTTT.

This clonotype was detected ten times or more. The chain couples TRBV6-6 to TRBJ1-5; D call uncertain. Trimming pared 0 bases from V and 7 bases from J, leaving 7 bases between. Germline loops: CDR1 MNHNY, CDR2 SVGAGI (reference sequence). The CDR3 covers 13 residues. CDR3 in DNA: TGTGCCAGCAGTTACTCGACGGGGCAGCCCCAGCATTTT. Translated: CASSYSTGQPQHF.

The chain recombines TRBV19 with TRBJ1-5; D remains ambiguous. This CDR3 comprises 12 residues. Germline CDR1 reads LNHDA; CDR2 reads SQIVND (reference sequence). V lost 10 bases and J 5 bases, leaving 12 bases between the germline ends. This CDR3 is CATSGFDQPQHF. For the CDR3, the DNA is TGTGCCACCTCGGGTTTTGATCAGCCCCAGCATTTT.

This clonotype was recorded many times. The V call is TRBV11-2, the J call TRBJ1-1, with D maybe TRBD1 (5 bases). The CDR3 runs to 15 residues. V was trimmed by 0 bases and J by 4 bases, leaving 12 bases between them. The V gene's germline CDR1 is SGHAT and CDR2 FQNNGV. The CDR3 DNA is TGTGCCAGCAGCTTAGAGGTTGGGGGAGTCACTGAAGCTTTCTTT. Translated, it gives CASSLEVGGVTEAFF.

This clonotype has just a few counts. The chain links TRBV25-1 to TRBJ1-6; unclear D gene. Germline lookup yields CDR1 MGHDK and CDR2 SYGVNS. With 3 bases removed from V and 10 bases from J, the gap between germline ends came to 7 bases. This CDR3 has 12 residues. This CDR3 is CASSESGSPLHF. CDR3 nucleotide sequence: TGTGCCAGCAGTGAGTCGGGCTCACCCCTCCACTTT.

This clonotype was counted at least ten times. The chain employs TRBV11-2 and TRBJ2-5, with 12 bases fitting TRBD2. After removal of 5 bases from V and 0 bases from J, the junction contained 4 bases not matched to a gene. CDR3 length: 16 residues. Germline V gene lookup returns CDR1 SGHAT and CDR2 FQNNGV. The CDR3 sequence: CASSPGTSGYQETQYF. The CDR3 nucleotides read TGTGCCAGCAGCCCCGGGACTAGCGGGTACCAAGAGACCCAGTACTTC.

This clonotype has ten or more counts. The chain joins TRBV12-3 or TRBV12-4 to TRBJ2-7; D may be TRBD1 (5 bases). The length of the CDR3 is 14 residues. V shed 0 bases and J shed 0 bases, with 6 bases lying between them. The CDR3: CASSLAGPSYEQYF. CDR3 in DNA: TGTGCCAGCAGTTTAGCGGGGCCCTCCTACGAGCAGTACTTC.

This clonotype was observed many times. This chain uses TRBV6-1 with TRBJ2-7; D is undetermined. Trimming pared 8 bases from V and 3 bases from J, leaving 11 bases between. In germline, CDR1 is MNHNS, CDR2 SASEGT. The CDR3 covers 12 residues. The chain's CDR3 is CASSADDYEQYF. The DNA for the CDR3 is TGTGCCAGCTCCGCGGACGACTACGAGCAGTACTTC.

This clonotype was counted only a few times. The chain employs TRBV9 and TRBJ2-3, with TRBD2 as a possible D gene (7 bases). The CDR3 runs to 16 residues. Germline CDR1 reads SGDLS; CDR2 reads YYNGEE. The germline V and J ends were trimmed by 4 bases and 2 bases, with 17 bases remaining between them. Written as DNA, the CDR3 is TGTGCCAGCAGCCCTAGGGGGGGCCAATCCACAGATACGCAGTATTTT. This translates into CASSPRGGQSTDTQYF.

To note about this clonotype: A read error likely explains this, since a far larger clone differs by one base. V is TRBV7-9 and J is TRBJ2-3; D uncertain. CDR3 length: 14 residues. The germline V and J ends were trimmed by 7 bases and 0 bases, with 11 bases remaining between them. Per germline, CDR1 SEHNR and CDR2 FQNEAQ (reference sequence). The CDR3 is CASTPVVSTDTQYF. DNA for the CDR3: TGTGCCAGCACCCCAGTGGTTAGCACAGATACGCAGTATTTT.

This clonotype has at least ten counts. The chain employs TRBV2 and TRBJ1-5, with 7 bases identical to TRBD1. Germline values: CDR1 SNHLY, CDR2 FYNNEI. This CDR3 comprises 13 residues. Trimming removed 6 bases from V and 4 bases from J; junction bases left unmatched: 3. The CDR3 spells CASRGQENQPQHF. DNA of the CDR3: TGTGCCAGCAGAGGACAGGAAAATCAGCCCCAGCATTTT.

This clonotype was seen only a few times. V and J are TRBV7-3 and TRBJ2-5, with 12 bases that match TRBD2. The trim removed 5 bases at V and 3 bases at J, leaving 10 bases unmatched. This CDR3 is 17 amino acids long. Germline assignment: CDR1 SGHTA and CDR2 FQGTGA. The CDR3 region is CASSPQRASGGEETQYF. In DNA form, the CDR3 reads TGTGCCAGCAGCCCCCAGAGGGCTAGCGGGGGGGAAGAGACCCAGTACTTC.

V gene TRBV11-2 combines with J gene TRBJ2-7; TRBD1 agrees at 9 bases. The CDR3 spans 14 residues. Per germline, CDR1 SGHAT and CDR2 FQNNGV. V trimming: 3 bases; J trimming: 4 bases; junction bases outside the gene matches: 4. The CDR3 DNA sequence: TGTGCCAGCAGCTTTCCCGGGACAGGGTACGAGCAGTACTTC. Translating it yields CASSFPGTGYEQYF. Supplemented by reference TRBV11-2 and TRBJ2-7, the full variable domain reads EAGVAQSPRYKIIEKRQSVAFWCNPISGHATLYWYQQILGQGPKLLIQFQNNGVVDDSQLPKDRFSAERLKGVDSTLKIQPAKLEDSAVYLCASSFPGTGYEQYFGPGTRLTVT.

The gene calls are TRBV28 and TRBJ2-4; D may correspond to TRBD1 or TRBD2 (5 bases each). Germline V CDR1 and CDR2: MDHEN, SYDVKM. The germline V and J ends were trimmed by 4 bases and 5 bases, with 18 bases remaining between them. The CDR3 loop spans 16 amino acids. The chain's CDR3 is CASSYGTTHGQNIQYF. The CDR3 DNA sequence: TGTGCCAGCAGTTATGGGACCACCCACGGGCAAAACATTCAGTACTTC. Full variable domain (missing parts from reference TRBV28 and TRBJ2-4): DVKVTQSSRYLVKRTGEKVFLECVQDMDHENMFWYRQDPGLGLRLIYFSYDVKMKEKGDIPEGYSVSREKKERFSLILESASTNQTSMYLCASSYGTTHGQNIQYFGAGTRLSVL.

This clonotype was recorded many times. V is TRBV11-2 and J is TRBJ1-6, with a weak D call TRBD1 (5 bases). The CDR3 sequence is 14 residues long. Germline CDR1 reads SGHAT; CDR2 reads FQNNGV. Trimming cost V 5 bases and J 9 bases, with 14 bases left between them. DNA of the CDR3: TGTGCCAGCAGCCTGAGGCCAGGGAGTTCACCCCTCCACTTT. Its protein product is CASSLRPGSSPLHF. The whole variable domain, remainder taken from reference TRBV11-2 and TRBJ1-6, is EAGVAQSPRYKIIEKRQSVAFWCNPISGHATLYWYQQILGQGPKLLIQFQNNGVVDDSQLPKDRFSAERLKGVDSTLKIQPAKLEDSAVYLCASSLRPGSSPLHFGNGTRLTVT.

The chain uses TRBV4-1 and TRBJ1-5; D not certain. CDR1 and CDR2 from the germline V gene are MGHRA and YSYEKL. This CDR3 region has 15 residues. Trimming pared 1 base from V and 0 bases from J, leaving 7 bases between. The CDR3 sequence is CASSQGEYSNQPQHF. CDR3 DNA sequence: TGCGCCAGCAGCCAAGGGGAGTATAGCAATCAGCCCCAGCATTTT.

The sample holds many counts of this clonotype. The CDR3 reads CASSPIPGRTPYEQYF. CDR3 nucleotides: TGTGCCAGCTCACCAATACCGGGACGGACACCCTACGAGCAGTACTTC. This chain connects TRBV18 to TRBJ2-7; D might be TRBD1 or TRBD2, each matching 5 bases. Germline V CDR1 and CDR2: KGHSH, LQKENI. CDR3 size: 16 residues. V lost 2 bases and J lost 2, with 16 bases in between.

The V gene is TRBV19, the J gene TRBJ2-3; 11 bases fit TRBD1. CDR1 is LNHDA, CDR2 SQIVND, per germline (reference sequence). The CDR3 loop spans 14 amino acids. The V and J ends lost 10 bases and 3 bases, in that order; junction bases with no gene match: 6. CDR3 amino acids: CATGTGGITDTQYF. The CDR3 DNA follows: TGTGCCACCGGGACAGGGGGGATAACAGATACGCAGTATTTT.

This clonotype was recorded at least ten times. This rearrangement joins TRBV7-8 to TRBJ1-5, with D perhaps matching TRBD1 (6 bases). V was pared by 5 bases and J by 5 bases, with 16 bases between. CDR1 SGHVS and CDR2 FQNEAQ come from the germline V gene. The CDR3 is 15 amino acids. The CDR3 spells CASSPLRGADQPQHF. The CDR3, as DNA: TGTGCCAGCAGCCCTCTAAGGGGGGCGGATCAGCCCCAGCATTTT.

This clonotype has at least ten counts. The genes are TRBV3-1 and TRBJ2-1, with 7 bases lining up with TRBD2. Germline V CDR1 and CDR2: LGHDT, YNNKEL (reference sequence). The J segment lost 12 bases and the V segment lost 5 bases, leaving 7 bases of the junction unmatched. This CDR3 region has 12 residues. The CDR3 DNA sequence: TGTGCCAGCAGCGGAAGCGGGGTTGGGCAGTTCTTC. Its translation is CASSGSGVGQFF.

V is TRBV24-1 and J is TRBJ2-2; D gene ambiguous. The CDR3 is 15 amino acids. Trimming removed 3 bases at V and 6 bases at J, with 13 bases between. Germline V CDR1 and CDR2: KGHDR, SFDVKD. This chain's CDR3 is CATSDQNRVAGELFF. In DNA form, the CDR3 reads TGTGCCACCAGTGATCAGAATAGGGTCGCCGGGGAGCTGTTTTTT.

This clonotype was detected many times. The chain joins TRBV27 to TRBJ2-7, with D unresolved. CDR1 is MNHEY and CDR2 is SMNVEV in the germline V gene (reference sequence). V was trimmed by 0 bases and J by 0 bases, leaving 6 bases between them. This CDR3 spans 14 amino acids. The DNA for the CDR3 is TGTGCCAGCAGTTTATCAGAAAACTCCTACGAGCAGTACTTC. Protein: CASSLSENSYEQYF.

Notes on this clonotype: Just one base apart from a much larger clone, this may be a read error. V and J are TRBV6-1 and TRBJ2-2; D might be TRBD2 (5 bases). Germline loops: CDR1 MNHNS, CDR2 SASEGT. This CDR3 contains 13 residues. In DNA, the CDR3 is TGTGCCAGCAGTGTAGGTGACACCGGGGAGCTGGTTTTT. Amino acids: CASSVGDTGELVF.